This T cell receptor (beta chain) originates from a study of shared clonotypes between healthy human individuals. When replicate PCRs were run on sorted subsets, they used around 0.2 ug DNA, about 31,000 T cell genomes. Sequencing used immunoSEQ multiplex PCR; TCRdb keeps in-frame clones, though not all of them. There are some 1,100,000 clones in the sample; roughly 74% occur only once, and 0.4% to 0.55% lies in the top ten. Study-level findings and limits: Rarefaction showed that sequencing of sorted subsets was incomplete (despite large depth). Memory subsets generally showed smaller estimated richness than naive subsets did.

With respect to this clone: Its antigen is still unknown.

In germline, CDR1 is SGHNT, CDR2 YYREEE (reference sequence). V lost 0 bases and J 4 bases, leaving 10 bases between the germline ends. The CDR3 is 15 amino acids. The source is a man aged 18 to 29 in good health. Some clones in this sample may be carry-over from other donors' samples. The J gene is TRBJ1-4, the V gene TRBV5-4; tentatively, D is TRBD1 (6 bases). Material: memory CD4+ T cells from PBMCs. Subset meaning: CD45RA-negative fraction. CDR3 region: CASSLGGQLNEKLFF. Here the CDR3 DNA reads TGTGCCAGCAGCTTGGGAGGACAGCTTAATGAAAAACTGTTTTTT.